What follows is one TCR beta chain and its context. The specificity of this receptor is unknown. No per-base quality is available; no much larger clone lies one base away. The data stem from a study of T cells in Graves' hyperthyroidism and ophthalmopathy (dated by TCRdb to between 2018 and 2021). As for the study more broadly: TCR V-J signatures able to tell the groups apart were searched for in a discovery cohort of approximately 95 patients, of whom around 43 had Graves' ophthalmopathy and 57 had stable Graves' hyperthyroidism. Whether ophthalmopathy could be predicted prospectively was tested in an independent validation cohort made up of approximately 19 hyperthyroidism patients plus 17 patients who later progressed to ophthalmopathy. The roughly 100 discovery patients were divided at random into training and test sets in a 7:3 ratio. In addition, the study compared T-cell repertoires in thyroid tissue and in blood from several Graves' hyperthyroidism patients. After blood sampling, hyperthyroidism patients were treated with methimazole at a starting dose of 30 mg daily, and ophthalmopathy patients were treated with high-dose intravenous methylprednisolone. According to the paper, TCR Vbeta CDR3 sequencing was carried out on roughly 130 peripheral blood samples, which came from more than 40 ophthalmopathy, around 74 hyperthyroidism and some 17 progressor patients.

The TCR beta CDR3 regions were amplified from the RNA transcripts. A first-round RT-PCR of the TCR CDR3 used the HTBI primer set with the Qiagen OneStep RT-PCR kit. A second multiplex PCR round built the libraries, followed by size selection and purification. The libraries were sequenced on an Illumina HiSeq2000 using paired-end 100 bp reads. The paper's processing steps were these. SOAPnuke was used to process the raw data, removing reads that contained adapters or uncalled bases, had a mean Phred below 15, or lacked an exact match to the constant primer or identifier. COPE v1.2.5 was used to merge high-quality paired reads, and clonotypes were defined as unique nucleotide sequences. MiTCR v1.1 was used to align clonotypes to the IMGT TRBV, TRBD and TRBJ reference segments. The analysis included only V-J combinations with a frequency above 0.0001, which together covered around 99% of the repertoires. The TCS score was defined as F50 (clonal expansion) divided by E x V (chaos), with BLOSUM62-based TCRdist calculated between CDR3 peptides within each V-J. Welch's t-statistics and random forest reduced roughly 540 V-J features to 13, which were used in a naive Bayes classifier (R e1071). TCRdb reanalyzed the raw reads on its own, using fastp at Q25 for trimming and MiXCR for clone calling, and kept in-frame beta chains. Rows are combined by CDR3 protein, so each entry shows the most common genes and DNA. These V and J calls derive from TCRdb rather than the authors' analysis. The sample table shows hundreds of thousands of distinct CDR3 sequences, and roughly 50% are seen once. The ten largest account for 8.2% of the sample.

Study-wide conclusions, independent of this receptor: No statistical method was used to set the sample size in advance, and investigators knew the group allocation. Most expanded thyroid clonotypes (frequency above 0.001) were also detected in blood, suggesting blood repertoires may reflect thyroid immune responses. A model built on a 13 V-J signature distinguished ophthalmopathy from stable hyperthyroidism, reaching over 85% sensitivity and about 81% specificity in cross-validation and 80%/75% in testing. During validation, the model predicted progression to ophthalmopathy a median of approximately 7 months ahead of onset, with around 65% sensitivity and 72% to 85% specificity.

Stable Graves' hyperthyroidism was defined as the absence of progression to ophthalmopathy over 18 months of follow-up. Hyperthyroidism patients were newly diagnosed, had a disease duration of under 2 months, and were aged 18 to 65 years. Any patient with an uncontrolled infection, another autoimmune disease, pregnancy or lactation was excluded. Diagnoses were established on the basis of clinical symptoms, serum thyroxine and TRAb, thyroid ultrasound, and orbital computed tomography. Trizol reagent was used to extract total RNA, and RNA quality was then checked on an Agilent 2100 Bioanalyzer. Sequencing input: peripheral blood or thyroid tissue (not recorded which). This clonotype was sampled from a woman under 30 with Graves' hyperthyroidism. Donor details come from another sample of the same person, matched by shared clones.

The DNA sequence is given as TGTGCCAGCAGTAGGACAGGGGGCGACCAAGAGACCCAGTACTTC. Its translation is CASSRTGGDQETQYF. The rearrangement joined TRBV7-2 to TRBJ2-5; TRBD1 agrees with 11 junctional bases. Unmatched junction bases come to 3, with V trimmed by 6 bases and J by 0 bases. The CDR3 contains 15 residues, cysteine and phenylalanine counted. Only the CDR3 DNA stays, 45 bases, in frame from base 1. CDR1 and CDR2 were assigned from the germline V gene as SGHTA and FQGNSA.